The sample holds one count of the clone carrying this TCR beta chain. This entry is derived from a study of blood T cell repertoires in COVID-19. About the study: Samples came from the United States, Italy and Spain, spanning acute and convalescent COVID-19. Sources were T cells, B-cell-depleted T cells, or PBMCs; the material itself was cDNA or gDNA.

Germline lookup yields CDR1 SGHKS and CDR2 YYEKEE (reference sequence). This CDR3 region has 15 residues. With V trimmed by 7 bases and J by 4 bases, 10 bases remained unmatched. Generated by immunoSEQ multiplex PCR, the TCRdb table keeps only in-frame clones and is missing some. This table holds 130,000 or so clones, almost 85% found once. Enrollees, about 18 to 95 years old, lived in fewer than 25 US areas. The origin of this receptor is a woman aged 45 to 65 with acute COVID-19. The sample taken for sequencing was PBMCs or T cells enriched from blood (not recorded which). V usage is TRBV5-5 and J usage is TRBJ1-4, with TRBD1 matching over 7 bases. CDR3 sequence reads: CASGVDRDSNEKLFF. Here the CDR3 DNA reads TGTGCCAGCGGCGTAGACCGGGACAGTAATGAAAAACTGTTTTTT.